Listed here is a single T cell receptor (beta chain). Its antigen remains unknown. Germline and junction disagree at one end, which may indicate a read error. This sample was taken from a study of CD8 T cells in ankylosing spondylitis. Germline V gene lookup returns CDR1 SGHRS and CDR2 YFSETQ. The CDR3 has 15 amino acids. Libraries for TCR beta were made by quantitative 5'-RACE with molecular barcodes. TCRdb reanalysed the 5' RACE reads using MiXCR and keeps one entry per CDR3 protein. The table lists approximately 400,000 distinct CDR3 sequences, about 15% of them singletons. Findings and limits, study-wide: In ankylosing spondylitis blood, a motif of about eight highly homologous TCR beta variants appeared characteristic.

The sequence came from a male donor with ankylosing spondylitis. The V gene is TRBV5-1, the J gene TRBJ1-5; 12 bases agree with TRBD1. Sample: blood, either unsorted or a sorted T cell fraction (not recorded which). In DNA form, the CDR3 reads TGCGCCAGCAGTTTGGGACAGGGGGCGCACCAGCCCCAGCATTTT. Amino acid sequence: CASSLGQGAHQPQHF.